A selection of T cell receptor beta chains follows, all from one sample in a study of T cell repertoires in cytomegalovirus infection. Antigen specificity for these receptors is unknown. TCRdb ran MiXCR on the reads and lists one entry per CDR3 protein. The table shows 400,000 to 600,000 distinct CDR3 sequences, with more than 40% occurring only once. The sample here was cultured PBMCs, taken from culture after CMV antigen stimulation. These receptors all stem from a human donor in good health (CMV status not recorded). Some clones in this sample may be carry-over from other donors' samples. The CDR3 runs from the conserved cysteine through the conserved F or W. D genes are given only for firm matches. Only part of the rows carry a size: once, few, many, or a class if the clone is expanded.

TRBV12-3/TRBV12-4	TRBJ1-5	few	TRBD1	TGTGCCAGCAGTACACCTACAGGGGCCACCCTTAGCAATCAGCCCCAGCATTTT	CASSTPTGATLSNQPQHF
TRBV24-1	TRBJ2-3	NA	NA	TGTGCCACCAGTGACACTACGGCGGGCACAGATACGCAGTATTTT	CATSDTTAGTDTQYF
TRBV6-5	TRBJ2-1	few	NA	TGTGCCAGCAGTAGGGGGATCTCCTACAATGAGCAGTTCTTC	CASSRGISYNEQFF
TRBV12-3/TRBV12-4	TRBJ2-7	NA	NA	TGTGCCAGCAGTGCCGGACAGTACTACGAGCAGTACTTC	CASSAGQYYEQYF
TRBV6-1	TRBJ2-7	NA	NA	TGTGCCAGCAGTGTAAAGCTACCGTTACACTTC	CASSVKLPLHF
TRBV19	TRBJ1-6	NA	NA	TGTGCCAGTAGTATAGGCTGGGATTCACCCCTCCACTTT	CASSIGWDSPLHF
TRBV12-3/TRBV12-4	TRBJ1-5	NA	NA	TGTGCCAGCAAGACCCGGGCCCAGCCCCAGCATTTT	CASKTRAQPQHF
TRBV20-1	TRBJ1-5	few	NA	TGCAGTGCTAGAGAGGGCACAGGGAGACAGCCCCAGCATTTT	CSAREGTGRQPQHF
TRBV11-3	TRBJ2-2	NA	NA	TGTGCCAGCAGCTTAGAATGGGGTCGTGAGCAAACGAACACCGGGGAGCTGTTTTTT	CASSLEWGREQTNTGELFF
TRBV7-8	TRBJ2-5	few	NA	TGTGCCAGCAGCGAGCTAGGAGGCGCGACCCAGTACTTC	CASSELGGATQYF
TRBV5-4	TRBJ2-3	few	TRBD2	TGTGCCAGCAGCTGGCACGGGCGGGGGGGCCCGCCAGATACGCAGTATTTT	CASSWHGRGGPPDTQYF
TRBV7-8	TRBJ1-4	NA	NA	TGTGCCAGCAGCGGCCAGGTGGAAGAAAAACTGTTTTTT	CASSGQVEEKLFF
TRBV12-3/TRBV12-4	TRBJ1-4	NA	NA	TGTGCCAGCAGCTCTGACCCGCGAAAACTGTTTTTT	CASSSDPRKLFF
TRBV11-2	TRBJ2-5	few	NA	TGTGCCAGCAGCTTGGAGGAGGTTGAGACCCAGTACTTC	CASSLEEVETQYF
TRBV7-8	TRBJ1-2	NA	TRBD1	TGTGCCAGCAGATCGGGCGGCAGGGGGTATGATGGCTACACCTTC	CASRSGGRGYDGYTF
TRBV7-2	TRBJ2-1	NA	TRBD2	TGTGCCAGCAGCTTAGCGCAAACTAGCGGGACCCATGAGCAGTTCTTC	CASSLAQTSGTHEQFF
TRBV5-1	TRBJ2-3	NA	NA	TGCGCCAGCAGCACAGCTCCCGGGGGGCCCACAGATACGCAGTATTTT	CASSTAPGGPTDTQYF
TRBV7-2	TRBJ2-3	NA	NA	TGTGCCAGCAGCTTAAACCAGCTTACAGATACGCAGTATTTT	CASSLNQLTDTQYF
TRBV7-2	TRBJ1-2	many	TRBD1	TGTGCCAGCAGCCGGGACAGGGGATATGGCTACACCTTC	CASSRDRGYGYTF
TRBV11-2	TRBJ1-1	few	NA	TGTGCCAGCTTACAGGGACGGAGGAACACTGAAGCTTTCTTT	CASLQGRRNTEAFF
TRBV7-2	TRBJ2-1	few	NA	TGTGCCAGCAACCCACTGGGGGGACAGTACAATGAGCAGTTCTTC	CASNPLGGQYNEQFF
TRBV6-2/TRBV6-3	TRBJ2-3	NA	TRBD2	TGTGCCAGCGGACTAGCGGGAGGAGATACGCAGTATTTT	CASGLAGGDTQYF
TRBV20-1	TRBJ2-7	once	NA	TGCAGTGCTAGGGGGGGCAGGGACGAGCAGTACTTC	CSARGGRDEQYF
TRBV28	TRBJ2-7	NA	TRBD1	TGTGCCAGCAGCCGAATCCAGGGGGCGGTACTAGAGCAGTACTTC	CASSRIQGAVLEQYF
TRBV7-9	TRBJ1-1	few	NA	TGTGCCAGCAGCTTAGATGGGGGGGCTGAAGCTTTCTTT	CASSLDGGAEAFF
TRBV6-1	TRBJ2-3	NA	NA	TGTGCCAGCAGCCGAAATGTACCCGGGGCTGCGCAGTATTTT	CASSRNVPGAAQYF
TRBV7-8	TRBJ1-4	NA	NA	TGTGCCAGCAGCTTAGAGTCCGGTTGGACAACTAATGAAAAACTGTTTTTT	CASSLESGWTTNEKLFF
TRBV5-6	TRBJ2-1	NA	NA	TGTGCCAGCAGACTCGGACCGAGTGCTGAGCAGTTCTTC	CASRLGPSAEQFF
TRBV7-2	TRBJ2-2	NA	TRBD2	TGTGCCAGCAGCGGACCGGGACTAGCGAACACCGGGGAGCTGTTTTTT	CASSGPGLANTGELFF
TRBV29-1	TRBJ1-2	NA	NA	TGCAGCGTTGGGGGGGGGATCTATGGCTACACCTTC	CSVGGGIYGYTF
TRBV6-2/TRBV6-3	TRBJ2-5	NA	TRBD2	TGTGCCAGCAGAACCACACGTACTAGCGTCTGGGAGACCCAGTACTTC	CASRTTRTSVWETQYF
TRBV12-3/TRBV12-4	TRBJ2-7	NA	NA	TGTGCCAGCAGTATACAGGGCGAGCAGTACTTC	CASSIQGEQYF
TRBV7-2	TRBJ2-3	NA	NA	TGTGCCAGCAGCTCCTCCCCTAGCAGAGATACGCAGTATTTT	CASSSSPSRDTQYF
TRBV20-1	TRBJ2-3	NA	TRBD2	TGCAGTGCGAAGCTAGCGGGAGCAGATACGCAGTATTTT	CSAKLAGADTQYF
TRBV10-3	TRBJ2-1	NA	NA	TGTGCCATCAGTGTTCTAGAGGACAATGAGCAGTTCTTC	CAISVLEDNEQFF
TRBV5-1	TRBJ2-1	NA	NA	TGCGCCAGCAGCTTGGATGCGCGGCCCAGAGAGCAGTTCTTC	CASSLDARPREQFF
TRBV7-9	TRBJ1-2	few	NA	TGTGCCAGCAGTCCGGCGCGGGGTATCTATGGCTACACCTTC	CASSPARGIYGYTF
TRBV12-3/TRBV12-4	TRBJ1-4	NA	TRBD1	TGTGCCAGCAGTCCCGGACAGGGAAAACTGTTTTTT	CASSPGQGKLFF
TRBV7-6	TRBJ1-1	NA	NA	TGTGCCAGCAGCTTAGAAGCGCGGAGCGGGAACACTGAAGCTTTCTTT	CASSLEARSGNTEAFF
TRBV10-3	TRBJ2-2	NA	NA	TGTGCCATCAGTGAAGGGAGTCAGGGAGACACCGGGGAGCTGTTTTTT	CAISEGSQGDTGELFF
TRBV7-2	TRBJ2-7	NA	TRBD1	TGTGCCAGCCGATCCGGGACAGAGGGTCACGAGCAGTACTTC	CASRSGTEGHEQYF
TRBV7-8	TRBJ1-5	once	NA	TGTGCCAGCAGCTTTATGGGAGGGGGTGGCAATCAGCCCCAGCATTTT	CASSFMGGGGNQPQHF
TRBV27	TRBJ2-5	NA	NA	TGTGCCAGCAGTTTAGGCCAGGGGACCCAGTACTTC	CASSLGQGTQYF
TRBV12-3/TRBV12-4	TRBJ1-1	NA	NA	TGTGCCCCCGGTTGTGGATCTGAAGCTTTCTTT	CAPGCGSEAFF
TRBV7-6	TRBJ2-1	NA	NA	TGTGCCAGCAGCCCGACCGCGGGCGGCATGAATGAGCAGTTCTTC	CASSPTAGGMNEQFF
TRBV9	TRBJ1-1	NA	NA	TGTGCCAGCAGCCCCCGCGGGGGATACACTGAAGCTTTCTTT	CASSPRGGYTEAFF
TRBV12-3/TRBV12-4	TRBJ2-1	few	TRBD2	TGTGCCAGCACCCGTCGTCCCGGACTAGGCGCGTACAATGAGCAGTTCTTC	CASTRRPGLGAYNEQFF
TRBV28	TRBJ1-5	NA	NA	TGTGCCAGCGGAGGCAGTGGCAATAGCAATCAGCACCAGCATTTT	CASGGSGNSNQHQHF
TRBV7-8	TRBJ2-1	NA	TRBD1	TGTGCCAGCTACAGCTTAGAAGGGACAGGGGGCCATGAGCAGTTCTTC	CASYSLEGTGGHEQFF
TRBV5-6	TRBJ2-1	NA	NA	TGTGCCAGCAGCTTCCGGATCTTTACTGAGCAGTTCTTC	CASSFRIFTEQFF